A selection of T cell receptor beta chains follows, all from one sample in a study of T cell responses to AZD1222 COVID-19 vaccine. Clones were sequenced by immunoSEQ multiplex PCR, and TCRdb holds only the in-frame ones, with some missing. The sample has about 39,000 clones, about 91% seen once. Specimen: peripheral blood, collected 28 days after the second AZD1222 dose. Source of these receptors: an adult who received the AZD1222 COVID-19 vaccine. The CDR3 runs from the conserved cysteine through the conserved F or W. A D gene is named only where the DNA matches it firmly. Expanded clones get a size class; other rows say once, few or many, or leave the size out.

>TRBJ2-7|NA|TRBV29-1|NA
TGCAGCGTTGGGGCAGAATCTGGCGAGCAGTACTTC
CSVGAESGEQYF
>TRBJ2-1|NA|TRBV6-5|NA
TGTGCCAGCAGTTGGTCCCTGGGGGGTGAGCAGTTCTTC
CASSWSLGGEQFF
>TRBJ1-1|NA|TRBV18|NA
TGTGCCAGCTCACCCCTCCCGGAGGACAAAGCTTTCTTT
CASSPLPEDKAFF
>TRBJ2-7|NA|TRBV9|TRBD1
TGTGCCAGCAGCGTAGGGACAGGGCTCCCCTACGAGCAGTACTTC
CASSVGTGLPYEQYF
>TRBJ2-1|once|TRBV6-5|NA
TGTGCCAGCAGGGCGCCACCGGGACACGGGGAGGGGCAGTTCTTC
CASRAPPGHGEGQFF
>TRBJ1-2|NA|TRBV7-2|TRBD1
TGTGCCAGCCCCCGGGACAGGGGGAACATTAACTATGGCTACACCTTC
CASPRDRGNINYGYTF
>TRBJ1-5|few|TRBV5-1|TRBD1
TGCGCCAGCAGCACCGGGACAGGGGGCGCGGGTCAGCCCCAGCATTTT
CASSTGTGGAGQPQHF
>TRBJ1-6|NA|TRBV5-6|NA
TGTGCCAGCAGCTTGGGACCAGGTTCACCCCTCCACTTT
CASSLGPGSPLHF
>TRBJ2-5|once|TRBV5-1|TRBD1
TGCGCCAGCAGCGACGGCGGACAGGGGGCCGCAGAGACCCAGTACTTC
CASSDGGQGAAETQYF
>TRBJ1-1|NA|TRBV29-1|NA
TGCAGCGTTGAAGATTCTGTGACGGGGACTGAAGCTTTCTTT
CSVEDSVTGTEAFF
>TRBJ2-6|NA|TRBV20-1|NA
TGCAGTGCTAGTGGCCGGCTCTCTGGGGCCAACGTCCTGACTTTC
CSASGRLSGANVLTF
>TRBJ2-3|NA|TRBV23-1|NA
TGCGCCAGCAGCCCGACTAGTAAGAGCACAGATACGCAGTATTTT
CASSPTSKSTDTQYF
>TRBJ2-2|NA|TRBV9|TRBD2
TGTGCCAGCAGCGGAAGGACTAGCGAAGTCGGCACCGGGGAGCTGTTTTTT
CASSGRTSEVGTGELFF
>TRBJ1-2|NA|TRBV14|NA
TGTGCCAGCAGCCAAGATTATGGCTACACCTTC
CASSQDYGYTF
>TRBJ1-5|NA|TRBV19|NA
TGTGCCAGTAGTCGAGGCGGCAATCAGCCCCAGCATTTT
CASSRGGNQPQHF
>TRBJ2-2|NA|TRBV19|TRBD2
TGTGCCAGTAGACTTCAAGCGGGGAGCACCGGGGAGCTGTTTTTT
CASRLQAGSTGELFF
>TRBJ2-1|NA|TRBV5-8|TRBD1
TGTGCCAGCAGCTTGAGGGACAGGACCGATGAGCAGTTCTTC
CASSLRDRTDEQFF
>TRBJ2-1|NA|TRBV6-5|NA
TGTGCCAGCAGCATATACAATGAGCAGTTCTTC
CASSIYNEQFF
>TRBJ2-5|NA|TRBV24-1|NA
TGTGCCGCTCCTCACAAGGCCCGAGGGGGGCAAGAGACCCAGTACTTC
CAAPHKARGGQETQYF
>TRBJ2-2|few|TRBV7-2|NA
TGTGCCAGCAGCTTAGTGGGAGTCGGACAGAACACCGGGGAGCTGTTTTTT
CASSLVGVGQNTGELFF
>TRBJ2-1|NA|TRBV6-6|NA
TGTGCCAGCAGTTACTCTTGGGACAATGAGCAGTTCTTC
CASSYSWDNEQFF
>TRBJ1-6|NA|TRBV30|TRBD1
TGTGCCTGGAGTGGACAGGGAGCTTCACCCCTCCACTTT
CAWSGQGASPLHF
>TRBJ2-5|NA|TRBV18|NA
TGTGCCAGCTCACCGCGGGACGGACAAGAGACCCAGTACTTC
CASSPRDGQETQYF
>TRBJ2-3|NA|TRBV6-5|NA
TGTGCCAGCAGTTATCAGGGTAGAAGCACAGATACGCAGTATTTT
CASSYQGRSTDTQYF
>TRBJ1-5|few|TRBV2|NA
TGTGCCAGCAGTGAATCGACAGGCCTCAATCAGCCCCAGCATTTT
CASSESTGLNQPQHF
>TRBJ2-5|once|TRBV27|TRBD1
TGTGCCAGCAGTACCGGGACAGGGGTGACCCAGTACTTC
CASSTGTGVTQYF
>TRBJ2-7|once|TRBV7-2|NA
TGTGCCAGCAGCTTAGGGCCAGAATCCTACGAGCAGTACTTC
CASSLGPESYEQYF
>TRBJ1-2|NA|TRBV4-2|TRBD1
TGTGCCAGCAGCCAAGCAACGGACAGGGGTTATGGCTACACCTTC
CASSQATDRGYGYTF
>TRBJ2-1|NA|TRBV19|NA
TGTGCCAGTAGTCCCCGGACAGCTTCCTACAATGAGCAGTTCTTC
CASSPRTASYNEQFF
>TRBJ1-1|NA|TRBV2|TRBD1
TGTGCCAGCACCTGGGACAGCCGTGAAGACACTGAAGCTTTCTTT
CASTWDSREDTEAFF
>TRBJ2-7|NA|TRBV6-2/TRBV6-3|TRBD2
TGTGCCAGCAGCCCTGTAGGGGCGGGAGACGAGCAGTACTTC
CASSPVGAGDEQYF
>TRBJ2-1|few|TRBV4-2|TRBD1
TGTGCCAGCAGCCAAGATTGGACAGGGTACAATGAGCAGTTCTTC
CASSQDWTGYNEQFF
>TRBJ1-4|NA|TRBV7-9|TRBD1
TGTGCCAGCAGCCTCGACAGGGAGGGGGAAAAACTGTTTTTT
CASSLDREGEKLFF
>TRBJ2-3|NA|TRBV24-1|TRBD2
TGTGCCACCAGTGCCGGGGGGGGCAGGGGAGATACGCAGTATTTT
CATSAGGGRGDTQYF
>TRBJ2-2|NA|TRBV6-4|TRBD1
TGTGCCAGCAGAAGGGGGCAGAACACCGGGGAGCTGTTTTTT
CASRRGQNTGELFF
>TRBJ2-2|NA|TRBV7-8|NA
TGTGCCAGCAGCTTCTCGGTTACCGGGGAGCTGTTTTTT
CASSFSVTGELFF
>TRBJ1-1|NA|TRBV28|NA
TGTGCCAGCAGTTTGCAGGTGAACACTGAAGCTTTCTTT
CASSLQVNTEAFF
>TRBJ1-1|NA|TRBV3-1/TRBV3-2|TRBD1
TGTGCCAGCAGCCCCCTGGGGGGGACAGGGGGCAGTGGCACTGAAGCTTTCTTT
CASSPLGGTGGSGTEAFF
>TRBJ2-7|NA|TRBV5-6|NA
TGTGCCAGCAGCTTCGGCTACGAGCAGTACTTC
CASSFGYEQYF
>TRBJ2-1|NA|TRBV2|NA
TGTGCCAGCAGTGAAGCGGGTGTTTGGGGGAACAATGAGCAGTTCTTC
CASSEAGVWGNNEQFF
>TRBJ2-7|NA|TRBV12-3/TRBV12-4|NA
TGTGCCAGCAGTCGGGGTGGGGGGCTCGAGCAGTACTTC
CASSRGGGLEQYF
>TRBJ2-3|NA|TRBV14|NA
TGTGCCAGCAGCCAAGAGGCGGGGAAAGATACGCAGTATTTT
CASSQEAGKDTQYF
>TRBJ1-4|NA|TRBV10-2|TRBD1
TGCGCCAGCAGAGATACAGGGGGTGGTGAAAAACTGTTTTTT
CASRDTGGGEKLFF
>TRBJ2-4|NA|TRBV30|TRBD1
TGTGCCTGGGGACAGGGAGGAAACATTCAGTACTTC
CAWGQGGNIQYF
>TRBJ2-7|NA|TRBV7-8|NA
TGTGCCAGCAGCCGGGACCAGGACTTGGGGGAGCAGTACTTC
CASSRDQDLGEQYF
>TRBJ2-7|NA|TRBV29-1|NA
TGCAGCTTCCCTGGGCCGACCCACGGAGAGCAGTACTTC
CSFPGPTHGEQYF
>TRBJ1-1|NA|TRBV11-1|TRBD1
TGTGCCAGCAGCTTAGTACAGGGGGAAAACACTGAAGCTTTCTTT
CASSLVQGENTEAFF
>TRBJ2-3|NA|TRBV6-2/TRBV6-3|NA
TGTGCCAGCAGTTACTCCGGGACAACTAGCACAGATACGCAGTATTTT
CASSYSGTTSTDTQYF
>TRBJ2-1|NA|TRBV5-4|TRBD1
TGTGCCAGCAGCTTGCCGGGACAGAGTGGGAATGAGCAGTTCTTC
CASSLPGQSGNEQFF
>TRBJ2-3|NA|TRBV24-1|TRBD2
TGTGCCACCAGTGATCAAGCGGGAGGGTTAGATACGCAGTATTTT
CATSDQAGGLDTQYF
>TRBJ2-5|NA|TRBV7-8|TRBD2
TGTGCCAGCAGATTCCGCGGTCTAGCGGTGCTCCAAGAGACCCAGTACTTC
CASRFRGLAVLQETQYF
>TRBJ1-1|NA|TRBV7-8|TRBD1
TGTGCCAGCAGCTTACTCAGGGGGGGTGAAGCTTTCTTT
CASSLLRGGEAFF
>TRBJ1-2|once|TRBV25-1|NA
TGTGCCAGCAGTCCAGCCCGGAAGGAGGCCCCCTATGGCTACACCTTC
CASSPARKEAPYGYTF
>TRBJ1-6|NA|TRBV27|TRBD1
TGTGCCAGCAGTTTTGGGACAGGGGGCACCTTTTCCTATAATTCACCCCTCCACTTT
CASSFGTGGTFSYNSPLHF
>TRBJ1-2|once|TRBV5-1|NA
TGCGCCAGCAGCCTACCAGGGGATGGCTACACCTTC
CASSLPGDGYTF
>TRBJ2-3|NA|TRBV9|TRBD2
TGTGCCAGCAGCGTAAAGGGAGGGGCAGATACGCAGTATTTT
CASSVKGGADTQYF
>TRBJ1-1|NA|TRBV11-3|NA
TGTGCCAGCAGTTCTAGGGAAGGGGCGGACACTGAAGCTTTCTTT
CASSSREGADTEAFF
>TRBJ2-1|NA|TRBV7-7|TRBD2
TGTGCTAGCAGCTTAGCGGGAGGGCCGTATGAGCAGTTCTTC
CASSLAGGPYEQFF